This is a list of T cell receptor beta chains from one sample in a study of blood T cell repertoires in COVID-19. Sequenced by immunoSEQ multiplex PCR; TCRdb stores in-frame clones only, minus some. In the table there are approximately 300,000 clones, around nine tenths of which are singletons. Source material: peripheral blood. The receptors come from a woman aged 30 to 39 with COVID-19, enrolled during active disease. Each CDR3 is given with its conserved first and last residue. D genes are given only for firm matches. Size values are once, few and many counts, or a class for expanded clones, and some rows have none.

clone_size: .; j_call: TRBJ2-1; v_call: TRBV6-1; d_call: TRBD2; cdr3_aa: CASSELGGSNEQFF; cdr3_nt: TGTGCCAGCAGTGAATTGGGAGGGAGCAATGAGCAGTTCTTC
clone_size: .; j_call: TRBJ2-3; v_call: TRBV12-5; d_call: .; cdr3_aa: CASGQTTDTQYF; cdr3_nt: TGTGCTAGTGGACAAACCACAGATACGCAGTATTTT
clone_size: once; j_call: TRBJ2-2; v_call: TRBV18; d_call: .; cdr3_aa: CVSSPPEGGTGELFF; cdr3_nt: TGTGTCAGCTCACCACCGGAGGGTGGCACCGGGGAGCTGTTTTTT
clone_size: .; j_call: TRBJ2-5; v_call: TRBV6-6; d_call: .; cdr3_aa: CASSDPGTQETQYF; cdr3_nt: TGTGCCAGCAGTGACCCGGGAACCCAAGAGACCCAGTACTTC
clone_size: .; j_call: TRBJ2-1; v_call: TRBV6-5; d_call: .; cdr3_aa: CASRAIGVSYNEQFF; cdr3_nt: TGTGCCAGCAGGGCCATAGGGGTCTCCTACAATGAGCAGTTCTTC
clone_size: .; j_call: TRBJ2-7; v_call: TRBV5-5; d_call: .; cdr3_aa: CASRLSPPAGEQYF; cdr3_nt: TGTGCCAGCAGACTGAGCCCTCCTGCAGGGGAGCAGTACTTC
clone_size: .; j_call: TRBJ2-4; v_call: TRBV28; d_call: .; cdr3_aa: CASSDQGWAKNIQYF; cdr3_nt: TGTGCCAGCAGCGACCAGGGGTGGGCCAAAAACATTCAGTACTTC
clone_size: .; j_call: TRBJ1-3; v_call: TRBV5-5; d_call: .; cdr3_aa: CASSLGTVHGNTIYF; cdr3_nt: TGTGCCAGCAGCTTGGGGACAGTCCATGGAAACACCATATATTTT
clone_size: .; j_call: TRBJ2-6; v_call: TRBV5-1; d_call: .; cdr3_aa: CASSLRSGANVLTF; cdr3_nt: TGCGCCAGCAGCTTGCGCTCTGGGGCCAACGTCCTGACTTTC
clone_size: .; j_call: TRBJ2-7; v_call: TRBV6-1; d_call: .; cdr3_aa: CASSEARVGYEQYF; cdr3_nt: TGTGCCAGCAGTGAAGCCAGGGTAGGCTACGAGCAGTACTTC
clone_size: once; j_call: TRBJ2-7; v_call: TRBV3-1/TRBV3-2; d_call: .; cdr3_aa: CASSQALVFYEQYF; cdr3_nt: TGTGCCAGCAGCCAAGCACTAGTTTTCTACGAGCAGTACTTC
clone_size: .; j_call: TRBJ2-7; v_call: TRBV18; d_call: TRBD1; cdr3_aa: CASSPGQGPYEQYF; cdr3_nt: TGTGCCAGCTCGCCGGGACAGGGGCCCTACGAGCAGTACTTC
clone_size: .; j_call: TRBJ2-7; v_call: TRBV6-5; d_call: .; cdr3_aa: CASHRDSTGEQYF; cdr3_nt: TGTGCCAGCCACCGGGATTCTACTGGGGAGCAGTACTTC
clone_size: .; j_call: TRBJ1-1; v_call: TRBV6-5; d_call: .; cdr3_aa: CASSYSTGIGTEAFF; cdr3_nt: TGTGCCAGCAGTTACTCGACGGGGATTGGCACTGAAGCTTTCTTT
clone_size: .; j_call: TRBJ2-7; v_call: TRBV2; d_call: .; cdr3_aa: CASSDWGLTYEQYF; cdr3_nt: TGTGCCAGCAGTGATTGGGGGCTCACCTACGAGCAGTACTTC
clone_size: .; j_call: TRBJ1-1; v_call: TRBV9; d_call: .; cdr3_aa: CASSVSGGTEAFF; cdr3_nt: TGTGCCAGCAGCGTATCGGGGGGCACTGAAGCTTTCTTT
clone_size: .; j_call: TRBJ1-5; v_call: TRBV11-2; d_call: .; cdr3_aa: CASSSVGGQPQHF; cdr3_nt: TGTGCCAGCAGCTCTGTGGGGGGTCAGCCCCAGCATTTT
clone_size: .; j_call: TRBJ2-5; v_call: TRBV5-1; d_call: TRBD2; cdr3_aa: CASSLHGLATQETQYF; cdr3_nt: TGCGCCAGCAGCTTGCATGGACTAGCAACACAAGAGACCCAGTACTTC
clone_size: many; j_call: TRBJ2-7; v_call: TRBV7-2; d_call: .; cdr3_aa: CASTLDRSYEQYF; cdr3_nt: TGTGCCAGCACCCTCGACAGGTCCTACGAGCAGTACTTC
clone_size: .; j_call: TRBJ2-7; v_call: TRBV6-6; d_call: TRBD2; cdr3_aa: CASSRLAGGTYEQYF; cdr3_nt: TGTGCCAGCAGCCGACTAGCGGGAGGTACCTACGAGCAGTACTTC
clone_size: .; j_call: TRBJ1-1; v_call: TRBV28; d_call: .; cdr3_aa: CASSRRGGIGTEAFF; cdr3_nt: TGTGCCAGCAGCCGTAGGGGCGGGATTGGGACTGAAGCTTTCTTT
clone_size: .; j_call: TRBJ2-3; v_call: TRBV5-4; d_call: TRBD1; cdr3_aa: CASSFPGQGTDTQYF; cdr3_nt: TGTGCCAGCAGCTTCCCGGGACAGGGAACAGATACGCAGTATTTT
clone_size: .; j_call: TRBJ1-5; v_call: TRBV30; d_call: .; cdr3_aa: CAWSTGTAGQPQHF; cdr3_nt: TGTGCCTGGTCAACCGGGACTGCAGGCCAGCCCCAGCATTTT
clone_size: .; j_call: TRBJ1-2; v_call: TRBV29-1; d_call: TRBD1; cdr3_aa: CSVEGKDRGNGYTF; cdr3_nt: TGCAGCGTTGAAGGGAAGGACAGGGGTAATGGCTACACCTTC
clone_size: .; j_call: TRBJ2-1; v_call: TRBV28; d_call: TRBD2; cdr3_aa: CASFSGRTYNEQFF; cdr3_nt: TGTGCCAGCTTTAGCGGGAGGACGTACAATGAGCAGTTCTTC
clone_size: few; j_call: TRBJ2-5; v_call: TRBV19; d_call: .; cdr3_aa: CASSYQGGSETQYF; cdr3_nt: TGTGCCAGTAGCTACCAGGGGGGATCGGAGACCCAGTACTTC
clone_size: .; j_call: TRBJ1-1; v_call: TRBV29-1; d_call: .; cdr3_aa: CSVEDFHGANTEAFF; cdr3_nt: TGCAGCGTTGAAGATTTCCACGGTGCGAACACTGAAGCTTTCTTT
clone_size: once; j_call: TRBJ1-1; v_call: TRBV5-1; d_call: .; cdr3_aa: CASSLGGPGHEAFF; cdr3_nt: TGCGCCAGCAGCTTGGGGGGACCGGGACATGAAGCTTTCTTT
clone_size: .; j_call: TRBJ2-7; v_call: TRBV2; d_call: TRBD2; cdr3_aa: CASSVDGRAYEQYF; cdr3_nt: TGTGCCAGCAGTGTGGACGGGAGGGCCTACGAGCAGTACTTC
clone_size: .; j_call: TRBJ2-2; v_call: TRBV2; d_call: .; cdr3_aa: CASKAPGRSIAGELFF; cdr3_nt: TGTGCCAGCAAAGCCCCCGGCAGGTCGATCGCCGGGGAGCTGTTTTTT
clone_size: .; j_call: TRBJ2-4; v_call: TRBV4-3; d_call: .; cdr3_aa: CASSQSDTGIQYF; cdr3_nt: TGCGCCAGCAGCCAATCTGATACGGGCATTCAGTACTTC
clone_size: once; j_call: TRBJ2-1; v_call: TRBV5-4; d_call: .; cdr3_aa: CASSVGIISYNEQFF; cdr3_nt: TGTGCCAGCAGCGTCGGGATTATCTCCTACAATGAGCAGTTCTTC
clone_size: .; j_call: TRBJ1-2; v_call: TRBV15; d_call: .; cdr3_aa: CATSADSTNWGYTF; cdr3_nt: TGTGCCACCAGCGCCGACTCTACCAATTGGGGCTACACCTTC
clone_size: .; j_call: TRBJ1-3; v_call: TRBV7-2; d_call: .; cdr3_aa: CASSWGRGSSGNTIYF; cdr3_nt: TGTGCCAGCAGCTGGGGACGGGGGAGCTCTGGAAACACCATATATTTT
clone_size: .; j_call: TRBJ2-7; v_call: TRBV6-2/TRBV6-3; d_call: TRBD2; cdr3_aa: CASSYSASGIPYEQYF; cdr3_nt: TGTGCCAGCAGTTACTCGGCTAGCGGGATCCCCTACGAGCAGTACTTC
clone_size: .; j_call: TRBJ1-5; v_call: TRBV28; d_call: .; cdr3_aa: CASSLGEWGQPQHF; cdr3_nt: TGTGCCAGCAGTTTAGGGGAGTGGGGTCAGCCCCAGCATTTT
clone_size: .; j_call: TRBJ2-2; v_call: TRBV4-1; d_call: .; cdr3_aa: CASSQAGAGGELFF; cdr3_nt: TGCGCCAGCAGCCAAGCAGGGGCGGGCGGGGAGCTGTTTTTT
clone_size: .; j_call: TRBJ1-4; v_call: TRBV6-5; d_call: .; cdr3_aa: CASSRGLSSEKLFF; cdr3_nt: TGTGCCAGCAGTCGGGGACTGTCAAGTGAAAAACTGTTTTTT
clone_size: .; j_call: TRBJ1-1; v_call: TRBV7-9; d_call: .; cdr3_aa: CASGLPGQRSQAFF; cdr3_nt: TGTGCCAGCGGGCTACCGGGACAAAGATCCCAAGCTTTCTTT
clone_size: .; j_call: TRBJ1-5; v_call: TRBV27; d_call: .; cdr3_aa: CASSSDNSNQPQHF; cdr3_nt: TGTGCCAGCAGTTCGGACAATAGCAATCAGCCCCAGCATTTT
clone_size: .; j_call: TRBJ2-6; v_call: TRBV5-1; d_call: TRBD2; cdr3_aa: CASSPGISGTLSGANVLTF; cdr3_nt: TGCGCCAGCAGCCCCGGGATTAGCGGGACCCTCTCTGGGGCCAACGTCCTGACTTTC
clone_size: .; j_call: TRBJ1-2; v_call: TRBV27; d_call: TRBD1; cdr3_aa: CASSPVPDRVGYTF; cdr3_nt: TGTGCCAGCAGCCCCGTCCCGGACAGGGTTGGCTACACCTTC
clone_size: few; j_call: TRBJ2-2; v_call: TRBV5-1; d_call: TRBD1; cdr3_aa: CASTRQGARGGELFF; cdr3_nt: TGCGCCAGCACCAGACAGGGGGCGCGTGGCGGGGAGCTGTTTTTT
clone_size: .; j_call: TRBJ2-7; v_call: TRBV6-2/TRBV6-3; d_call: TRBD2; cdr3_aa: CASSYWWAAGGYEQYF; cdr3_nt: TGTGCCAGCAGTTACTGGTGGGCAGCGGGAGGCTACGAGCAGTACTTC
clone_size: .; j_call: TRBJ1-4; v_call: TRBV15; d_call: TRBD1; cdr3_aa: CATRQGRNEKLFF; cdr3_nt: TGTGCCACTAGACAGGGGCGTAATGAAAAACTGTTTTTT
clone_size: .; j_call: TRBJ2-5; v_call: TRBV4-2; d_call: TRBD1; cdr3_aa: CASSQRTGLKETQYF; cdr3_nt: TGTGCCAGCAGCCAGAGGACAGGGTTGAAAGAGACCCAGTACTTC
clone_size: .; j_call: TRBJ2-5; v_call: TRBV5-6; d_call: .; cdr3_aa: CASSFGGETQYF; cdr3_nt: TGTGCCAGCAGCTTCGGGGGAGAGACCCAGTACTTC
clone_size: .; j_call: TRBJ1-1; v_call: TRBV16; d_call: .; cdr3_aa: CASSQLQRGGTEAFF; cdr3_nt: TGTGCCAGCAGCCAATTGCAAAGGGGAGGAACTGAAGCTTTCTTT
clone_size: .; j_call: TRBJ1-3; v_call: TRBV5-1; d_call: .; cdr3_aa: CASSKEGRPGNTIYF; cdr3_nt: TGCGCCAGCAGCAAGGAGGGCAGGCCCGGAAACACCATATATTTT
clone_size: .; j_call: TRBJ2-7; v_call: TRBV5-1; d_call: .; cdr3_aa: CASSFRGTGEGEQYF; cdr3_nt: TGCGCCAGCAGCTTCCGCGGGACCGGGGAAGGCGAGCAGTACTTC
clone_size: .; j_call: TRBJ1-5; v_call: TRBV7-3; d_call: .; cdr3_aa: CASSRQPQHF; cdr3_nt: TGTGCCAGCAGCCGTCAGCCCCAGCATTTT
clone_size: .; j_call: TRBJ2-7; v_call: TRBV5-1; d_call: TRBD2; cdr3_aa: CASKKAGGSYEQYF; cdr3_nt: TGCGCCAGCAAGAAGGCGGGAGGTTCCTACGAGCAGTACTTC
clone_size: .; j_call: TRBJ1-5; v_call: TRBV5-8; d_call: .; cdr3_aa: CASSSQEVVGPQHF; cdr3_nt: TGTGCCAGCAGCTCCCAGGAGGTGGTGGGGCCCCAGCATTTT